This TCR beta chain was observed in a study of OX40 agonist ivuxolimab in advanced cancers. In germline, CDR1 is SEHNR, CDR2 FQNEAQ (reference sequence). Germline trimming cut 5 bases from V and 0 bases from J; bases unmatched to any gene: 7. The CDR3 has 17 amino acids. The method was immunoSEQ multiplex PCR; TCRdb's version includes in-frame clones alone and lacks a portion of them. The sample consists of some 22,000 clones, over 75% of them appearing once. Sequencing used CD4+ or CD8+ T cells sorted from blood, obtained in a trial of the OX40 agonist ivuxolimab. This sequence originates from an adult with an advanced solid tumor such as melanoma, head and neck, liver or kidney cancer. The chain couples TRBV7-9 to TRBJ2-1; the match to TRBD2 covers 10 bases. The CDR3 protein is CASSPRTSGISYNEQFF. CDR3 DNA: TGTGCCAGCAGCCCGAGGACTAGCGGCATCTCCTACAATGAGCAGTTCTTC.